Described below is a single TCR beta chain sequence and its context. The sample belongs to a study of glioma-infiltrating T cells after dendritic cell vaccination. CDR1 and CDR2 (germline): MNHNY, SVGAGI (reference sequence). The length of the CDR3 is 12 residues. Sequencing used immunoSEQ multiplex PCR; TCRdb keeps in-frame clones, though not all of them. The sample carries about 32,000 clones, 85% to 95% recorded once. The rearrangement uses TRBV6-6 and TRBJ1-2, with D possibly TRBD1 on 5 matching bases. The input for sequencing was blood, taken before dendritic cell vaccination. The TCR sequence derives from a human donor with glioblastoma. Here the CDR3 DNA reads TGTGTCCACTCTCAGGGTGACTATGGCTACACCTTC. Translating gives CVHSQGDYGYTF.